The 21 T cell receptor beta chains reported below all come from one sample, sequenced in a study of read filtering for tumor transcriptome and immune sequencing. Molecular barcoded adaptors covering alpha/delta and beta/gamma chains were used on approximately 400 ng RNA. TCRdb fed the reads into MiXCR, producing one record per CDR3 protein. The table records more than 45,000 distinct CDR3 sequences, roughly an eighth of them present only once. Sequencing was done on a sample of a population of CD138-negative cells sorted from bone marrow. The receptors derive from a donor at least 40 years old with multiple myeloma.

The chain has TRBV10-1 and TRBJ2-2; 9 bases match TRBD2. With V trimmed by 6 bases and J by 2 bases, 4 bases remained unmatched. The length of the CDR3 is 15 residues. Germline CDR1 reads WNHNN; CDR2 reads SYGVQD (reference sequence). DNA for the CDR3: TGCGCCAGCAGGCGACTAGCGGCCAACACCGGGGAGCTGTTTTTT. Translation gives CASRRLAANTGELFF.

The chain is built from TRBV6-5 and TRBJ1-2; D is perhaps TRBD1 (5 bases). Germline V gene lookup returns CDR1 MNHEY and CDR2 SVGAGI. V was cut by 6 bases and J by 3 bases, with 23 bases left in between. CDR3 length: 17 residues. The DNA for the CDR3 is TGTGCCAGCAGATCCTCCTCCCCAGGGAAGGGGTACTATGGCTACACCTTC. This codes for CASRSSSPGKGYYGYTF.

This clonotype was detected ten times or more. The chain recombines TRBV4-1 with TRBJ2-5; 9 positions agree with TRBD1. Germline CDR1 reads MGHRA; CDR2 reads YSYEKL. The trim removed 1 base at V and 7 bases at J, leaving 7 bases unmatched. The CDR3 runs 15 residues. The CDR3 bases are TGCGCCAGCAGCCAAGGGTACAGGGGGCCCTGGACCCAGTACTTC. This gives the protein CASSQGYRGPWTQYF.

At least ten counts were recorded for this clonotype. The chain is built from TRBV7-8 and TRBJ1-2; tentative D call: TRBD1 (6 bases). CDR1 SGHVS and CDR2 FQNEAQ come from the germline V gene. Between the trimmed V and J ends, which lost 1 base and 4 bases, there was a span of 13 bases. The CDR3 sequence is 15 residues long. The CDR3 DNA reads TGTGCCAGCAGCTTAGTTGGGGGCGGCGTCTATGGCTACACCTTC. Its protein is CASSLVGGGVYGYTF.

This clonotype was found many times. The chain has TRBV7-9 and TRBJ2-6; D unresolved. V shed 3 bases and J shed 4 bases, with 10 bases lying between them. This CDR3 spans 15 amino acids. The germline V gene has CDR1 SEHNR and CDR2 FQNEAQ (reference sequence). CDR3 DNA sequence: TGTGCCAGCAGCTTCGACGGCTCCGGGGCCAACGTCCTGACTTTC. Its translation is CASSFDGSGANVLTF.

This clonotype was recorded many times. In nucleotides, the CDR3 is TGCGCCAGCAGCTTGTGGGCAGGGGGTCGGGACACTGAAGCTTTCTTT. It specifies CASSLWAGGRDTEAFF. The V and J genes are TRBV5-1 and TRBJ1-1, with 7 bases fitting TRBD1. The CDR3 runs to 16 residues. J was trimmed by 3 bases and V by 1 base; bases with no gene match: 9. The germline V gene has CDR1 SGHRS and CDR2 YFSETQ.

This clonotype was counted ten times or more. CDR3: CASSLATSYRETYEQYF. CDR3 in DNA: TGTGCCAGCAGCTTAGCGACCTCTTACAGGGAGACCTACGAGCAGTACTTC. This chain uses TRBV7-9 with TRBJ2-7; the D gene is possibly TRBD1 (6 bases). This CDR3 comprises 17 residues. Trimming took off 0 bases at V and 2 bases at J, with 17 bases between the two ends. Germline CDR1 reads SEHNR; CDR2 reads FQNEAQ (reference sequence).

This clonotype came up many times. This chain joins TRBV7-3 and TRBJ2-1; 9 bases match TRBD1. This CDR3 has 15 amino acids. The trim removed 4 bases at V and 3 bases at J, leaving 4 bases unmatched. CDR1 is SGHTA, CDR2 FQGTGA, per germline. CDR3 coding DNA: TGTGCCAGCAGCTCCGGACAGGGGCTCTACAATGAGCAGTTCTTC. This sequence encodes CASSSGQGLYNEQFF. Full variable domain (remainder filled in from reference TRBV7-3 and TRBJ2-1): GAGVSQTPSNKVTEKGKYVELRCDPISGHTALYWYRQSLGQGPEFLIYFQGTGAADDSGLPNDRFFAVRPEGSVSTLKIQRTERGDSAVYLCASSSGQGLYNEQFFGPGTRLTVL.

This clonotype was observed many times. The chain uses TRBV5-5 and TRBJ1-1; D unresolved. The germline V gene encodes CDR1 SGHKS and CDR2 YYEKEE (reference sequence). V lost 2 bases and J 1 base, leaving 15 bases between the germline ends. The CDR3 is made up of 16 amino acids. The CDR3 nucleotides are TGTGCCAGCAGCTTACGGGAGTACACCGAGAACACTGAAGCTTTCTTT. This encodes CASSLREYTENTEAFF.

This clonotype has at least ten counts. This chain connects TRBV20-1 to TRBJ2-7; D gene ambiguous. V shed 6 bases and J shed 5 bases, with 17 bases lying between them. Per germline, CDR1 DFQATT and CDR2 SNEGSKA (reference sequence). The CDR3 has 13 amino acids. CDR3 sequence reads: CSARTGLRNEQYF. CDR3 bases: TGCAGTGCCCGGACGGGCTTGAGGAACGAGCAGTACTTC.

This rearrangement joins TRBV7-8 to TRBJ2-5; 12 nucleotides line up with TRBD2. The CDR3 has 17 amino acids. Trimming removed 2 bases from V and 9 bases from J; junction bases left unmatched: 13. Germline loops: CDR1 SGHVS, CDR2 FQNEAQ. The CDR3 DNA is TGTGCCAGCAGCTTATCAAGACTAGCGGGGGCCGGGGGGGCCCAGTACTTC. It yields the protein CASSLSRLAGAGGAQYF.

With respect to this clonotype: This may come from a read error, since a much larger clone is one base off. The chain employs TRBV20-1 and TRBJ2-1; TRBD2 matches at 10 bases. With the DNA end fitting TRBJ2-7 better, the J assignment may be wrong. The germline V gene has CDR1 DFQATT and CDR2 SNEGSKA (reference sequence). This CDR3 spans 13 amino acids. CDR3 loop: CSARLAGENEQYF. The CDR3 DNA sequence: TGCAGTGCTAGGCTAGCGGGGGAGAATGAGCAGTACTTC.

This clonotype was observed many times. This sequence joins TRBV12-3 or TRBV12-4 and TRBJ2-3; 8 bases match TRBD2. V lost 8 bases to trimming and J lost 1 base; unmatched junction nucleotides: 2. The CDR3 totals 13 residues. The CDR3 is CASGTRGTDTQYF. The CDR3 nucleotides are TGTGCCAGCGGGACTAGAGGCACAGATACGCAGTATTTT.

A few counts support this clonotype. The gene calls are TRBV29-1 and TRBJ1-5, with 8 bases identical to TRBD1. CDR3 length equals 14 residues. The germline CDR1 and CDR2 sequences are SQVTM and ANQGSEA. Germline trimming cut 4 bases from V and 1 base from J; bases unmatched to any gene: 3. This chain's CDR3 is CSVGTGPSNQPQHF. CDR3 DNA: TGCAGCGTTGGGACAGGGCCGAGCAATCAGCCCCAGCATTTT.

Many counts were recorded for this clonotype. Written as DNA, the CDR3 is TGTGCCAGTACCGGGTCGGGCAATCAGCCCCAGCATTTT. As protein: CASTGSGNQPQHF. The rearrangement joins TRBV28 to TRBJ1-5, with no clear D. The germline V gene has CDR1 MDHEN and CDR2 SYDVKM. The V end lost 9 bases, the J end lost 2 bases, and 11 bases lay between the germline ends. This CDR3 is 13 amino acids long.

This clonotype was counted ten times or more. The chain uses TRBV19 and TRBJ2-1; D might be TRBD2 (6 bases). Germline CDR1 reads LNHDA; CDR2 reads SQIVND (reference sequence). This CDR3 has 14 amino acids. Trimming shortened V by 3 bases and J by 15 bases, and 21 bases separated the two germline ends. The CDR3, as DNA: TGTGCCAGTAGTATGGGGGGACCCCCCCTAATTTGGTTCTTC. Translation gives CASSMGGPPLIWFF.

This clonotype appeared a few times. One end of the junction is discordant with germline, which a read error may explain. The CDR3 loop is CASSGPGSTNEKRFF. Written as DNA, the CDR3 is TGTGCCAGCAGTGGGCCCGGGTCAACTAATGAAAAACGGTTTTTT. This chain joins TRBV28 and TRBJ1-4; D unclear. The germline V gene has CDR1 MDHEN and CDR2 SYDVKM. The CDR3 totals 15 residues.

This clonotype was counted ten times or more. One end of the junction does not line up with germline, which may come from a read error. The J gene is TRBJ2-1, the V gene TRBV5-4, with 7 bases identical to TRBD2. Germline-derived CDR1 and CDR2 are SGHNT and YYREEE (reference sequence). This CDR3 region has 12 residues. The CDR3 loop is CASSLEREGSLF. The CDR3 nucleotides are TGTGCCAGCAGCTTGGAAAGGGAGGGGAGTCTCTTC.

The table lists this clonotype with many counts. The chain uses TRBV7-3 and TRBJ2-1; TRBD2 aligns across 8 bases. V lost 5 bases, J lost 3 bases, and 3 bases stayed unmatched. From germline, CDR1 is SGHTA and CDR2 FQGTGA. This CDR3 comprises 14 residues. This CDR3 is CASSPSGFYNEQFF. For the CDR3, the DNA is TGTGCCAGCAGCCCTAGCGGGTTCTACAATGAGCAGTTCTTC.

Notes on this clonotype: A read error may explain this, as a much larger clone is one base away. The chain has TRBV20-1 and TRBJ2-2; 8 bases agree with TRBD1. The CDR3 length is 13 residues. Germline V CDR1 and CDR2: DFQATT, SNEGSKA (reference sequence). Here the CDR3 DNA reads TGCAGTTCGGACAGGGAGAACACCGGGGAGCTGTCTTTT. Amino acids: CSSDRENTGELSF.

Only one count was recorded for this clonotype. The CDR3 sequence: CSARAGTSRDTDTQYF. The CDR3 DNA sequence: TGCAGTGCTAGAGCCGGGACTAGCAGGGACACAGATACGCAGTATTTT. The chain joins TRBV20-1 to TRBJ2-3; 9 positions match TRBD2. V shed 1 base and J 2 bases; nucleotides not matched to a gene: 7. Germline V CDR1 and CDR2: DFQATT, SNEGSKA (reference sequence). This CDR3 spans 16 amino acids.